The next 12 T cell receptor beta chains were all read from a single sample in a study of cytomegalovirus exposure and HLA in healthy donors. The PCR employed 60 Vbeta primers together with 13 Jbeta primers. The method was immunoSEQ multiplex PCR; TCRdb's version includes in-frame clones alone and lacks a portion of them. Its listing shows approximately 47,000 clones. The sample taken for sequencing was PBMCs. The source of these receptors is a male donor in good health and CMV-seronegative.

This clone is identified as medium-sized from frequency. The chain couples TRBV7-9 to TRBJ2-7, with D perhaps TRBD2 (6 bases). CDR1 is SEHNR and CDR2 is FQNEAQ in the germline V gene (reference sequence). CDR3 length equals 14 residues. Trimming took off 3 bases at V and 2 bases at J, with 11 bases between the two ends. The CDR3 reads CASSLEGSPYEQYF. The CDR3 bases are TGTGCCAGCAGCTTGGAGGGGTCACCCTACGAGCAGTACTTC.

V is TRBV6-5 and J is TRBJ1-2; 9 bases are a match to TRBD1. The trim removed 4 bases at V and 4 bases at J, leaving 10 bases unmatched. This CDR3 contains 16 residues. Germline lookup yields CDR1 MNHEY and CDR2 SVGAGI. The CDR3 DNA is TGTGCCAGCAGTTTCACAGGGGGCGCACGCGTCTATGGCTACACCTTC. The encoded protein is CASSFTGGARVYGYTF.

The chain combines TRBV6-1 with TRBJ2-5; the match to TRBD1 covers 9 bases. Germline V lookup: CDR1 MNHNS, CDR2 SASEGT. The CDR3 is 12 residues long. V lost 8 bases, J lost 4 bases, and 2 bases stayed unmatched. The CDR3 nucleotides are TGTGCCAGCGAGACAGGGGGAGAGACCCAGTACTTC. Its translation is CASETGGETQYF.

The chain recombines TRBV5-6 with TRBJ1-2; D is possibly TRBD1 (6 bases). V gave up 2 bases and J gave up 5 bases, with 10 bases separating them. Germline V gene sequence: CDR1 SGHDT, CDR2 YYEEEE. The CDR3 has 13 residues. The CDR3 is CASSLQGLYGYTF. In nucleotides, the CDR3 is TGTGCCAGCAGCTTACAGGGATTGTATGGCTACACCTTC.

The chain links TRBV14 to TRBJ1-2, with 7 bases aligning to TRBD1. Germline V gene data show CDR1 as SGHDN and CDR2 as FVKESK. The CDR3 runs 14 residues. Trimming cost V 1 base and J 5 bases; bases outside gene matches: 4. CDR3 in amino acids: CASSQGGGWYGYTF. CDR3 bases: TGTGCCAGCAGCCAAGGAGGGGGCTGGTATGGCTACACCTTC. Using reference TRBV14 and TRBJ1-2 for the parts outside the CDR3, the full variable domain is EAGVTQFPSHSVIEKGQTVTLRCDPISGHDNLYWYRRVMGKEIKFLLHFVKESKQDESGMPNNRFLAERTGGTYSTLKVQPAELEDSGVYFCASSQGGGWYGYTFGSGTRLTVV.

The chain employs TRBV6-5 and TRBJ1-2, with TRBD1 matching 7 bases. V was pared by 7 bases and J by 4 bases, with 12 bases of the junction left unmatched. The CDR3 covers 15 residues. CDR1 MNHEY and CDR2 SVGAGI come from the germline V gene. CDR3 nucleotides: TGTGCCAGCAAAACAGGGGTGGGATATCGCTATGGCTACACCTTC. Encoded protein: CASKTGVGYRYGYTF.

The genes are TRBV30 and TRBJ1-1, with a weak D call TRBD1 (5 bases). Trimming shortened V by 4 bases and J by 13 bases, and 16 bases separated the two germline ends. The germline CDR1 and CDR2 sequences are GTSNPN and SVGIG (reference sequence). The CDR3 loop spans 11 amino acids. This CDR3 is CAWMVGGSVFF. The CDR3 region has the DNA TGTGCCTGGATGGTGGGGGGTTCGGTTTTCTTT.

This rearrangement joins TRBV2 to TRBJ1-2; TRBD1 matches 7 bases. The length of the CDR3 is 12 residues. Germline loops: CDR1 SNHLY, CDR2 FYNNEI. V lost 7 bases and J lost 8; bases outside the gene matches: 7. This chain's CDR3 is CASTGGTGGYTF. CDR3 bases: TGTGCCAGCACAGGGGGGACTGGGGGCTACACCTTC. Full variable domain (remainder filled in from reference TRBV2 and TRBJ1-2): EPEVTQTPSHQVTQMGQEVILRCVPISNHLYFYWYRQILGQKVEFLVSFYNNEISEKSEIFDDQFSVERPDGSNFTLKIRSTKLEDSAMYFCASTGGTGGYTFGSGTRLTVV.

The chain joins TRBV15 to TRBJ2-3; tentative D call: TRBD1 (5 bases). Per germline, CDR1 LNHNV and CDR2 YYDKDF (reference sequence). CDR3 length equals 13 residues. The ends were cut back, 5 bases at V and 3 bases at J, with 9 bases in the middle. The CDR3 spells CATSRRTTDTQYF. The CDR3 DNA is TGTGCCACCAGCCGAAGGACAACAGATACGCAGTATTTT.

The chain couples TRBV4-3 to TRBJ2-3; D may be TRBD2 (5 bases). Looked up from germline, CDR1 is LGHNA and CDR2 is YSLEER. The V and J ends lost 4 bases and 1 base respectively, with 6 bases between them. The CDR3 sequence is 13 residues long. The CDR3 region is CASSPRGTDTQYF. The DNA for the CDR3 is TGCGCCAGCAGCCCGCGGGGCACAGATACGCAGTATTTT.

The chain joins TRBV18 to TRBJ1-4; 7 bases map to TRBD1. This CDR3 comprises 15 residues. Germline V gene data show CDR1 as KGHSH and CDR2 as LQKENI. V gave up 2 bases and J gave up 5 bases; unmatched junction bases: 5. CDR3 amino acids: CASSPFGTENEKLFF. The CDR3 nucleotides are TGTGCCAGCTCACCATTCGGGACAGAAAATGAAAAACTGTTTTTT.

V and J are TRBV30 and TRBJ1-2, with TRBD1 identical over 10 bases. In germline, CDR1 is GTSNPN, CDR2 SVGIG (reference sequence). The CDR3 consists of 16 residues. The trim removed 3 bases at V and 4 bases at J, leaving 11 bases unmatched. CDR3 DNA sequence: TGTGCCTGGAGGGAAACGGACAGGGGGGGGGCCTATGGCTACACCTTC. It translates to CAWRETDRGGAYGYTF.